Shown below are 12 T cell receptor beta chains from a single sample sequenced in a study of blood T cell repertoires in COVID-19. Repertoires were generated with immunoSEQ multiplex PCR, while TCRdb's copy carries only in-frame clones and drops some. This sample yields some 170,000 clones, of which roughly 84% are seen a single time; roughly 1.2% belongs to the top ten. The specimen was PBMCs or T cells enriched from blood (not recorded which). The origin of the receptors is a human donor with acute COVID-19. The donor label of this sample is uncertain.

The rearrangement uses TRBV3-1 (or the pseudogene TRBV3-2) and TRBJ1-2, with D perhaps TRBD1 (5 bases). Germline values: CDR1 LGHDT, CDR2 YNNKEL (reference sequence). There are 14 residues in the CDR3. The germline V and J ends were trimmed by 8 bases and 4 bases, with 17 bases remaining between them. The CDR3, as DNA: TGTGCCAGCGGCCGGGGGGAGGGCCCCTATGGCTACACCTTC. Translation: CASGRGEGPYGYTF.

The J gene is TRBJ2-5, the V gene TRBV4-2, with unresolved D. Germline V gives CDR1 LGHNA, CDR2 YNFKEQ. The length of the CDR3 is 13 residues. Trimming removed 2 bases at V and 5 bases at J, with 9 bases between. CDR3: CASSQMRSETQYF. The CDR3 nucleotides are TGTGCCAGCAGCCAAATGAGGTCTGAGACCCAGTACTTC.

This clone has only one observation. V gene TRBV12-3 or TRBV12-4 combines with J gene TRBJ1-1; D unclear. Trimming stripped 7 bases from V and 4 bases from J, with 7 bases between. The CDR3 length is 11 residues. Here the CDR3 reads CASTIGTEAFF. CDR3 coding DNA: TGTGCCAGCACTATCGGCACTGAAGCTTTCTTT.

This clone was counted between two and nine times. The chain couples TRBV5-6 to TRBJ1-1; D uncertain. CDR3 length: 14 residues. V gave up 1 base and J gave up 0 bases, with 7 bases separating them. Germline loops: CDR1 SGHDT, CDR2 YYEEEE. CDR3 bases: TGTGCCAGCAGCTTGCCACAGTTGAACACTGAAGCTTTCTTT. Protein product: CASSLPQLNTEAFF.

The CDR3 sequence is CASSLMTVQPQHF. DNA of the CDR3: TGCGCCAGCAGCTTAATGACAGTTCAGCCCCAGCATTTT. The V call is TRBV5-1, the J call TRBJ1-5, with D tentatively TRBD1 (5 bases). The CDR3 runs to 13 residues. V shed 2 bases and J shed 6 bases, with 9 bases lying between them. Germline V gene data show CDR1 as SGHRS and CDR2 as YFSETQ.

The V call is TRBV4-1, the J call TRBJ1-1, with D unclear. Germline lookup yields CDR1 MGHRA and CDR2 YSYEKL. Between the trimmed V and J ends, which lost 1 base and 1 base, there was a span of 19 bases. The CDR3 runs 18 residues. This chain's CDR3 is CASSQADGREGENTEAFF. CDR3 bases: TGCGCCAGCAGCCAAGCCGACGGACGGGAGGGAGAGAACACTGAAGCTTTCTTT.

This chain links TRBV24-1 with TRBJ2-3; possible D gene TRBD2, 6 bases. V lost 3 bases and J 4 bases, leaving 13 bases between the germline ends. The CDR3 totals 15 residues. Germline CDR1 reads KGHDR; CDR2 reads SFDVKD. CDR3 sequence reads: CATSDPGLGADTQYF. The CDR3 DNA sequence: TGTGCCACCAGTGATCCGGGACTGGGGGCAGATACGCAGTATTTT.

The chain links TRBV2 to TRBJ2-3; perhaps TRBD1 as D (6 bases). This CDR3 has 14 amino acids. Germline CDR1 and CDR2: SNHLY and FYNNEI. V was clipped by 4 bases and J by 0 bases, with 8 bases between them. CDR3 sequence reads: CASSGTASTDTQYF. For the CDR3, the DNA is TGTGCCAGCAGTGGGACAGCCAGCACAGATACGCAGTATTTT. Together with reference TRBV2 and TRBJ2-3, the CDR3 gives the full variable domain: EPEVTQTPSHQVTQMGQEVILRCVPISNHLYFYWYRQILGQKVEFLVSFYNNEISEKSEIFDDQFSVERPDGSNFTLKIRSTKLEDSAMYFCASSGTASTDTQYFGPGTRLTVL.

The chain combines TRBV19 with TRBJ1-2; no clear D. V was shortened by 5 bases and J by 4 bases, with 14 bases between the two germline ends. The germline gives CDR1 LNHDA, CDR2 SQIVND (reference sequence). The CDR3 runs to 14 residues. CDR3 sequence reads: CASSPGSSGYGYTF. Here the CDR3 DNA reads TGTGCCAGTAGTCCCGGCTCGTCGGGCTATGGCTACACCTTC. The whole variable domain, filled in from reference TRBV19 and TRBJ1-2, reads DGGITQSPKYLFRKEGQNVTLSCEQNLNHDAMYWYRQDPGQGLRLIYYSQIVNDFQKGDIAEGYSVSREKKESFPLTVTSAQKNPTAFYLCASSPGSSGYGYTFGSGTRLTVV.

Points on this clone: Germline is not matched at one junction end, which may reflect a read error. This chain connects TRBV7-2 to TRBJ2-3; 9 bases fit TRBD2. The CDR3 is 8 amino acids. Germline lookup yields CDR1 SGHTA and CDR2 FQGNSA. The CDR3 DNA reads as TGTGCCACAGCGGGGGGCTTTTTT. It encodes CATAGGFF.

This sequence joins TRBV6-1 and TRBJ1-2; D gene unclear. Trimming shortened V by 6 bases and J by 7 bases, and 9 bases separated the two germline ends. The CDR3 runs 11 residues. Looked up from germline, CDR1 is MNHNS and CDR2 is SASEGT. This CDR3 is CASSPRSGYTF. In nucleotides, the CDR3 is TGTGCCAGCAGCCCTAGGAGTGGCTACACCTTC.

J is TRBJ1-2 and V is TRBV19; D perhaps matches TRBD1 (5 bases). Deletions cut 5 bases from V and 5 bases from J, with 18 bases between. This CDR3 contains 15 residues. The germline gives CDR1 LNHDA, CDR2 SQIVND (reference sequence). The DNA for the CDR3 is TGTGCCAGTAGTCCTTGGGGGGGAGGCCCATATGGCTACACCTTC. Its protein is CASSPWGGGPYGYTF. The whole variable domain, filled in from reference TRBV19 and TRBJ1-2, reads DGGITQSPKYLFRKEGQNVTLSCEQNLNHDAMYWYRQDPGQGLRLIYYSQIVNDFQKGDIAEGYSVSREKKESFPLTVTSAQKNPTAFYLCASSPWGGGPYGYTFGSGTRLTVV.